Below, 7 T cell receptor beta chains from the same sample are listed, as sequenced in a study of blood T cells in healthy people across ages. Next came a second PCR, run for about 6 to 12 cycles, which used a sample-barcoded 5' primer along with a J-beta primer mix. TCRdb processed the 5' RACE reads anew with MiXCR; each CDR3 protein has one entry. The sample has 1.8 million or so distinct CDR3 sequences, around 42% seen once. Sequencing used blood. The receptors come from a human donor in good health.

Notes on this clonotype: A much bigger clone sits one base away, suggesting this may be a read error. The chain uses TRBV7-2 and TRBJ2-7; 9 positions agree with TRBD2. The V gene's germline CDR1 is SGHTA and CDR2 FQGNSA. J gave up 7 bases and V 4 bases, and 11 bases lay outside the gene matches. This CDR3 contains 15 residues. This CDR3 is CASSSSGGGVREQYF. CDR3 DNA: TGTGCCAGCAGCTCATCTGGCGGGGGGGTCCGGGAGCAGTACTTC.

In this sample, this clonotype turned up once. The chain is built from TRBV6-2 or TRBV6-3 and TRBJ1-1; 9 bases are shared with TRBD1. The CDR3 is 15 amino acids. Trimming took 10 bases from V and 4 from J; bases not matched to a gene: 13. Germline CDR1 reads MNHEY; CDR2 reads SVGEGT. The CDR3, as DNA: TGTGCCACAACCGGGACAGGGAGTTTTATCACTGAAGCTTTCTTT. Its protein product is CATTGTGSFITEAFF.

The chain uses TRBV6-5 and TRBJ1-2; no firm D call. CDR1 MNHEY and CDR2 SVGAGI come from the germline V gene. The V end lost 0 bases, the J end lost 5 bases, and 7 bases lay between the germline ends. The CDR3 extends over 13 amino acids. DNA for the CDR3: TGTGCCAGCAGTTACTCGTTGCGGTATGGCTACACCTTC. It yields the protein CASSYSLRYGYTF.

This chain connects TRBV9 to TRBJ1-2, with unresolved D. This CDR3 is built from 16 residues. Per the germline V gene, CDR1 is SGDLS and CDR2 is YYNGEE. V was trimmed by 3 bases and J by 4 bases, leaving 19 bases between them. In DNA, the CDR3 is TGTGCCAGCAGCGCTTCACCGGGAAATCTTCCCTATGGCTACACCTTC. Protein product: CASSASPGNLPYGYTF.

The genes are TRBV9 and TRBJ1-2; no definite D call. V lost 3 bases, J lost 8 bases, and 8 bases lay in between. The CDR3 loop spans 11 amino acids. Per the germline V gene, CDR1 is SGDLS and CDR2 is YYNGEE. CDR3: CASSGSEGYTF. CDR3 nucleotide sequence: TGTGCCAGCAGCGGGAGTGAGGGCTACACCTTC.

The chain couples TRBV12-3 or TRBV12-4 to TRBJ1-2; D gene ambiguous. The CDR3 covers 13 residues. Trimming stripped 4 bases from V and 1 base from J, with 7 bases between. This chain's CDR3 is CASSSQNNYGYTF. CDR3 DNA sequence: TGTGCCAGCAGTTCTCAGAATAACTATGGCTACACCTTC.

The table lists this clonotype with many counts. The V gene is TRBV9, the J gene TRBJ2-3; D perhaps matches TRBD2 (6 bases). The CDR3 spans 15 residues. The germline gives CDR1 SGDLS, CDR2 YYNGEE. Trimming cost V 1 base and J 4 bases, with 13 bases left between them. The CDR3 region has the DNA TGTGCCAGCAGCGTATGGCGGGGCCCCCCAGATACGCAGTATTTT. Amino acid sequence: CASSVWRGPPDTQYF. Based on the CDR3 plus reference TRBV9 and TRBJ2-3, the full variable domain is DSGVTQTPKHLITATGQRVTLRCSPRSGDLSVYWYQQSLDQGLQFLIQYYNGEERAKGNILERFSAQQFPDLHSELNLSSLELGDSALYFCASSVWRGPPDTQYFGPGTRLTVL.